The sequence of this T cell receptor beta chain was determined in a study of CD8 T cells in ankylosing spondylitis. This clonotype was found many times. Each CDR3 protein gets one entry after TCRdb re-called the 5' RACE reads with MiXCR. The sample has under 150,000 distinct CDR3 sequences, around 15% seen once. Germline CDR1 DFQATT, CDR2 SNEGSKA (reference sequence). The CDR3 has 13 amino acids. Trimming removed 4 bases from V and 4 bases from J; junction bases left unmatched: 2. The V call is TRBV20-1, the J call TRBJ1-4; 8 positions match TRBD1. Sequenced input: blood, either unsorted or a sorted T cell fraction (not recorded which). This TCR came from a female donor with ankylosing spondylitis or in good health (not recorded which). DNA for the CDR3: TGCAGTGCTACGGACAGGGTTAATGAAAAACTGTTTTTT. Its translation is CSATDRVNEKLFF.